The source of this T cell receptor beta chain is a study of radiation and T cells in renal cell carcinoma. Profiling relied on immunoSEQ multiplex PCR, and the TCRdb table lists in-frame clones only, not all of them. The repertoire holds over 10,000 clones, with over 60% as singletons. The CDR3 spans 13 residues. CDR1 MGHRA and CDR2 YSYEKL come from the germline V gene. V dropped 4 bases and J dropped 4 bases, with 8 bases sitting between them. The study, taken as a whole, reports: Intratumoral heterogeneity was not captured in these approximately 1 g regions. Dominant CDR3 motifs were more common in irradiated tumors than controls.

As to this clone: The antigen is not known.

Treatment defined: treatment-naive control, cytoreductive nephrectomy. Controls were unirradiated tumors from treatment-naive cytoreductive nephrectomy patients. The chain is built from TRBV4-1 and TRBJ2-1; D is unresolved. This receptor was taken from a woman older than 75 with renal cell carcinoma. The sequencing here drew on tumor tissue, taken from a patient whose treatment was nephrectomy without radiotherapy. The CDR3 region is CASSPPSYNEQFF. The CDR3 DNA reads as TGCGCCAGCAGCCCTCCGTCGTACAATGAGCAGTTCTTC.